A selection of T cell receptor beta chains follows, all from one sample in a study of blood T cell repertoires in COVID-19. Data came from immunoSEQ multiplex PCR; TCRdb stores just in-frame clones and leaves some out. The table shows 120,000 or so clones, with around 79% occurring only once. Sample: peripheral blood. Receptor source: a man between 65 and 80 years old with acute or convalescent COVID-19. The CDR3 runs from the conserved cysteine through the conserved F or W. A D gene is named only where the DNA matches it firmly. Where a row states a size, it is once, few, many or the class of an expanded clone; other rows omit it.

- | TRBJ1-2 | 16 | TRBV5-1 | - | CASSLSGEELIHGYTF | TGCGCCAGCAGCTTGTCGGGGGAAGAACTTATCCATGGCTACACCTTC
- | TRBJ1-2 | 14 | TRBV7-9 | - | CASSLTGSNYGYTF | TGTGCCAGCAGCTTAACAGGATCTAACTATGGCTACACCTTC
- | TRBJ2-3 | 17 | TRBV6-2/TRBV6-3 | - | CASSYSDGALSTDTQYF | TGTGCCAGCAGTTACTCGGATGGGGCCCTTAGCACAGATACGCAGTATTTT
TRBD1 | TRBJ1-2 | 13 | TRBV24-1 | - | CATSPAGGFGYTF | TGTGCCACCAGCCCGGCAGGGGGGTTCGGCTACACCTTC
- | TRBJ1-1 | 14 | TRBV19 | - | CASTLFGAATEAFF | TGTGCCAGTACCTTGTTCGGTGCGGCCACTGAAGCTTTCTTT
- | TRBJ2-7 | 14 | TRBV3-1/TRBV3-2 | - | CASSLYGSFYEQYF | TGTGCCAGCAGCCTATACGGTAGTTTCTACGAGCAGTACTTC
- | TRBJ2-5 | 14 | TRBV4-2 | - | CASSQGATEETQYF | TGTGCCAGCAGCCAAGGCGCGACAGAAGAGACCCAGTACTTC
- | TRBJ2-2 | 13 | TRBV5-1 | - | CASSLNLGTELFF | TGCGCCAGCAGCTTGAATTTAGGGACTGAGCTGTTTTTT
TRBD2 | TRBJ2-1 | 17 | TRBV11-3 | - | CASKPMRGERVTDEQFF | TGTGCCAGCAAACCTATGCGGGGGGAGCGGGTTACAGATGAGCAGTTCTTC
TRBD1 | TRBJ2-7 | 13 | TRBV24-1 | once | CATSDRDRDEQYF | TGTGCCACCAGTGATCGGGACAGGGACGAGCAGTACTTC
TRBD2 | TRBJ2-3 | 17 | TRBV10-3 | - | CAINTGLAGASTDTQYF | TGTGCCATCAATACGGGACTAGCGGGGGCTAGCACAGATACGCAGTATTTT
TRBD1 | TRBJ2-5 | 15 | TRBV18 | once | CASSPTTGGDETQYF | TGTGCCAGCTCACCCACGACAGGGGGGGATGAGACCCAGTACTTC
- | TRBJ2-5 | 17 | TRBV3-1/TRBV3-2 | - | CASSQDLGGKEEETQYF | TGTGCCAGCAGCCAAGATCTCGGGGGAAAGGAGGAAGAGACCCAGTACTTC
- | TRBJ1-5 | 14 | TRBV7-2 | - | CASSFDSRNQPQHF | TGTGCCAGCAGCTTTGACAGCCGTAATCAGCCCCAGCATTTT
TRBD1 | TRBJ2-7 | 14 | TRBV10-3 | - | CAITPGQGMHEQYF | TGTGCCATCACCCCGGGACAGGGAATGCACGAGCAGTACTTC
- | TRBJ2-7 | 14 | TRBV3-1/TRBV3-2 | - | CASSQSVSSYEQYF | TGTGCCAGCAGCCAATCGGTAAGCTCCTACGAGCAGTACTTC
TRBD1 | TRBJ1-1 | 15 | TRBV5-1 | - | CASSLFWTGHTEAFF | TGCGCCAGCAGCTTATTTTGGACAGGGCACACTGAAGCTTTCTTT
- | TRBJ1-4 | 16 | TRBV5-1 | - | CASSFPRGGQNEKLFF | TGCGCCAGCAGCTTCCCTCGGGGGGGGCAGAATGAAAAACTGTTTTTT
TRBD2 | TRBJ2-7 | 14 | TRBV7-2 | - | CASSFTSGVGEQYF | TGTGCCAGCAGCTTTACTAGCGGGGTTGGGGAGCAGTACTTC
TRBD2 | TRBJ2-7 | 15 | TRBV5-1 | - | CASTPGGTFSYEQYF | TGCGCCAGCACCCCGGGGGGGACATTCTCCTACGAGCAGTACTTC
TRBD1 | TRBJ1-4 | 14 | TRBV7-2 | few | CASRQGTGLGKLFF | TGTGCCAGCAGGCAAGGGACAGGGCTCGGAAAACTGTTTTTT
- | TRBJ1-2 | 16 | TRBV23-1 | few | CASSPSTAVSNYGYTF | TGCGCCAGCAGTCCGTCCACAGCGGTTTCTAACTATGGCTACACCTTC
TRBD1 | TRBJ1-5 | 13 | TRBV2 | - | CASSEDRFQPQHF | TGTGCCAGCAGTGAGGACAGGTTCCAGCCCCAGCATTTT
TRBD1 | TRBJ1-4 | 15 | TRBV5-1 | - | CASSISQGANEKLFF | TGCGCCAGCAGCATTTCACAGGGGGCTAATGAAAAACTGTTTTTT
TRBD1 | TRBJ1-5 | 14 | TRBV5-1 | many | CASSIGQGDQPQHF | TGCGCCAGCAGCATCGGACAGGGGGATCAGCCCCAGCATTTT
TRBD1 | TRBJ1-1 | 13 | TRBV4-1 | few | CASGQGENTEAFF | TGCGCCAGCGGACAGGGGGAGAACACTGAAGCTTTCTTT
- | TRBJ1-1 | 13 | TRBV5-1 | - | CASSLGGSAEAFF | TGCGCCAGCAGCTTGGGAGGTAGCGCTGAAGCTTTCTTT
- | TRBJ2-2 | 15 | TRBV7-7 | few | CASSSRTDNTGELFF | TGTGCTAGCAGCTCCCGGACAGACAACACCGGGGAGCTGTTTTTT
- | TRBJ1-2 | 12 | TRBV5-1 | - | CASSLGGNGYTF | TGCGCCAGCAGCTTGGGAGGGAATGGCTACACCTTC
- | TRBJ1-6 | 15 | TRBV7-9 | - | CASSLAPNRNSPLHF | TGTGCCAGCAGCTTAGCCCCAAACAGAAATTCACCCCTCCACTTT
- | TRBJ1-4 | 15 | TRBV15 | once | CATSSGGVRNEKLFF | TGCGCCACCAGCAGTGGGGGGGTCCGTAATGAAAAACTGTTTTTT
- | TRBJ1-3 | 13 | TRBV29-1 | many | CSAQAGAGNTIYF | TGCAGCGCCCAGGCGGGGGCTGGAAACACCATATATTTT
- | TRBJ1-1 | 14 | TRBV2 | - | CASSGARGNTEAFF | TGTGCCAGCAGTGGTGCCAGGGGGAACACTGAAGCTTTCTTT
- | TRBJ1-5 | 15 | TRBV5-1 | - | CASSPEGPSNQPQHF | TGCGCCAGCAGCCCGGAGGGGCCTAGCAATCAGCCCCAGCATTTT
TRBD1 | TRBJ1-6 | 16 | TRBV4-3 | - | CASSQDGRTGHSPLHF | TGCGCCAGCAGCCAAGATGGCCGGACAGGGCACTCACCCCTCCACTTT
- | TRBJ1-1 | 14 | TRBV5-1 | - | CASRPGGSDTEAFF | TGCGCCAGCAGACCCGGAGGATCTGACACTGAAGCTTTCTTT
- | TRBJ1-2 | 15 | TRBV21-1 | - | CASSKEGTGGCGYTF | TGTGCCAGCAGCAAAGAGGGGACAGGGGGCTGTGGCTACACCTTC
TRBD1 | TRBJ1-2 | 14 | TRBV6-5 | - | CASSRTGEHRGYTF | TGTGCCAGCAGTCGGACAGGGGAGCATCGTGGCTACACCTTC
TRBD1 | TRBJ2-1 | 14 | TRBV5-1 | once | CASSPGQVIGEQFF | TGCGCCAGCAGCCCGGGACAGGTAATTGGTGAGCAGTTCTTC
- | TRBJ1-3 | 14 | TRBV4-3 | - | CASSQDSRGNTIYF | TGCGCCAGCAGCCAAGATAGTAGAGGAAACACCATATATTTT
TRBD2 | TRBJ2-5 | 15 | TRBV24-1 | - | CATSDFTSGQETQYF | TGTGCCACCAGTGATTTCACTAGCGGCCAAGAGACCCAGTACTTC
- | TRBJ1-2 | 13 | TRBV20-1 | - | CSASISGFYGYTF | TGCAGTGCTAGTATATCAGGTTTCTATGGCTACACCTTC
TRBD1 | TRBJ2-3 | 15 | TRBV2 | - | CASSEMGQGSDTQYF | TGTGCCAGCAGTGAAATGGGACAGGGGTCAGATACGCAGTATTTT
- | TRBJ1-2 | 15 | TRBV6-5 | few | CASSYNRRGQGGYTF | TGTGCCAGCAGTTACAACCGGAGGGGCCAGGGCGGCTACACCTTC
- | TRBJ1-4 | 15 | TRBV6-5 | - | CASKGQGRTNEKLFF | TGTGCCAGCAAGGGGCAGGGGCGAACTAATGAAAAACTGTTTTTT
- | TRBJ2-2 | 12 | TRBV2 | - | CASSLFTGELFF | TGTGCCAGCAGCCTTTTCACCGGGGAGCTGTTTTTT
TRBD2 | TRBJ2-7 | 14 | TRBV25-1 | - | CASMGAGGPREQYF | TGTGCCAGCATGGGGGCGGGGGGGCCTCGGGAGCAGTACTTC
TRBD2 | TRBJ2-1 | 15 | TRBV10-3 | - | CAISERTSDYNEQFF | TGTGCCATCAGTGAGAGGACTAGCGACTACAATGAGCAGTTCTTC
TRBD2 | TRBJ2-4 | 14 | TRBV5-6 | once | CASSSLAGGQIQYF | TGTGCCAGCAGCTCCTTAGCGGGGGGGCAAATTCAGTACTTC
TRBD1 | TRBJ1-4 | 12 | TRBV2 | - | CVSGQGWEKLFF | TGTGTCAGCGGACAGGGGTGGGAAAAACTGTTTTTT
TRBD1 | TRBJ1-1 | 14 | TRBV19 | - | CASTAMTGSTEAFF | TGTGCCAGTACCGCAATGACAGGGAGCACTGAAGCTTTCTTT
TRBD1 | TRBJ2-7 | 15 | TRBV6-1 | - | CASSEVGTGVYEQYF | TGTGCCAGCAGTGAAGTCGGGACAGGAGTCTACGAGCAGTACTTC
- | TRBJ1-4 | 15 | TRBV5-6 | - | CASSLQDRSNEKLFF | TGTGCCAGCAGCCTGCAGGACAGATCTAATGAAAAACTGTTTTTT
TRBD2 | TRBJ2-7 | 15 | TRBV6-5 | - | CASSTGLAGIYEQYF | TGTGCCAGCAGTACCGGACTAGCGGGGATCTACGAGCAGTACTTC
- | TRBJ2-2 | 15 | TRBV5-4 | - | CASSWVPGFTGELFF | TGTGCCAGCAGCTGGGTCCCAGGATTCACCGGGGAGCTGTTTTTT
TRBD1 | TRBJ1-1 | 13 | TRBV2 | - | CASSGQGNTEAFF | TGTGCCAGCAGTGGACAGGGAAACACTGAAGCTTTCTTT